This TCR beta chain was recovered during a study of cytomegalovirus exposure and HLA in healthy donors. Overall study findings and caveats: Reports indicate that TCR beta sequences accurately predicted the HLA-A and HLA-B alleles of most subjects.

Comments on this clone: Its target is unknown.

This CDR3 contains 14 residues. CDR1 and CDR2 from the germline V gene are GTSNPN and SVGIG (reference sequence). The trim removed 3 bases at V and 5 bases at J, leaving 4 bases unmatched. In the PCR, 60 Vbeta and 13 Jbeta primers were used. Clones were sequenced by immunoSEQ multiplex PCR, and TCRdb holds only the in-frame ones, with some missing. Of 150,000 to 200,000 clones listed, around three quarters were seen once; the top ten hold 2% to 2.5%. The source is a woman aged 45-65 years in good health and CMV-seronegative. V is TRBV30 and J is TRBJ1-6; 7 bases are a match to TRBD1. Material: PBMCs. In DNA, the CDR3 is TGTGCCTGGAGGGGGACAGTTCATAATTCACCCCTCCACTTT. Amino acids: CAWRGTVHNSPLHF.